Each of the 26 T cell receptor beta chains below was sequenced from the same sample in a study of identical twins. TCRdb re-called the 5' RACE reads with MiXCR, one entry per CDR3 protein. Here the sample spans a few hundred thousand distinct CDR3 sequences, 9.5% to 15% being singletons. The sample was also linked to a second study, of yellow fever vaccine responses in identical twins.

The sequenced sample was memory (CD45RO+) T cells sorted from blood. The receptor source for this set is a woman aged 18-29 years in good health.

This clonotype has a count of ten or more. V is TRBV10-3 and J is TRBJ2-1; D may be TRBD1 (5 bases). Germline V gives CDR1 ENHRY, CDR2 SYGVKD. V was shortened by 3 bases and J by 3 bases, with 18 bases between the two germline ends. The CDR3 extends over 17 amino acids. CDR3 bases: TGTGCCATCAGTGACAACTCCCGACAGACAAGCTACAATGAGCAGTTCTTC. Translation: CAISDNSRQTSYNEQFF.

This chain uses TRBV4-3 with TRBJ2-1, with 12 bases identical to TRBD2. With 5 bases clipped from V and 0 bases from J, the junction kept 5 bases outside the gene matches. The CDR3 sequence is 17 residues long. The V gene's germline CDR1 is LGHNA and CDR2 YSLEER. The CDR3 loop reads CASSYRLAGASYNEQFF. CDR3 coding DNA: TGCGCCAGCAGCTACCGACTAGCGGGAGCCTCCTACAATGAGCAGTTCTTC.

This clonotype turned up a few times. The chain employs TRBV7-9 and TRBJ2-3; D is undetermined. Looked up from germline, CDR1 is SEHNR and CDR2 is FQNEAQ (reference sequence). The V and J ends lost 1 base and 11 bases respectively, with 10 bases between them. The CDR3 contains 12 residues. This CDR3 reads CASSLGFNQQYF. The CDR3 DNA reads TGTGCCAGCAGCTTAGGATTTAACCAGCAGTATTTT.

This clonotype was recorded only once. The chain's CDR3 is CASSPPNTRGKNIQYF. As DNA, the CDR3 is TGTGCCAGCAGTCCTCCAAACACAAGAGGCAAAAACATTCAGTACTTC. The chain recombines TRBV11-2 with TRBJ2-4; D call uncertain. Germline CDR1 and CDR2: SGHAT and FQNNGV. The length of the CDR3 is 16 residues. V was cut by 6 bases and J by 3 bases, with 18 bases left in between.

This clonotype showed up just a few times. This sequence joins TRBV6-1 and TRBJ2-7, with 12 nucleotides matching TRBD1. The CDR3 extends over 14 amino acids. Germline V gives CDR1 MNHNS, CDR2 SASEGT. With 6 bases clipped from V and 5 bases from J, the junction kept 5 bases outside the gene matches. CDR3 DNA sequence: TGTGCCAGCAGCAGGGACAGGGGGCGCGACGAGCAGTACTTC. It is translated as CASSRDRGRDEQYF.

In its sample, this clonotype was seen a few times. The chain is built from TRBV6-2 or TRBV6-3 and TRBJ2-7; D possibly corresponds to TRBD1 (5 bases). Trimming stripped 5 bases from V and 2 bases from J, with 16 bases between. This CDR3 has 15 residues. Germline assignment: CDR1 MNHEY and CDR2 SVGEGT. Here the CDR3 DNA reads TGTGCCAGCAGTACTACGCCCAGGACAACCTACGAGCAGTACTTC. It translates to CASSTTPRTTYEQYF.

This clonotype was counted between two and nine times. V usage is TRBV20-1 and J usage is TRBJ1-1; 7 nucleotides line up with TRBD1. Per germline, CDR1 DFQATT and CDR2 SNEGSKA (reference sequence). The V gene end was trimmed by 4 bases and the J gene end by 1 base; junction bases not matched to a gene: 6. The CDR3 has 14 amino acids. In nucleotides, the CDR3 is TGCAGTGCTACAAAGGACAGGAGGAACACTGAAGCTTTCTTT. Translation: CSATKDRRNTEAFF.

J is TRBJ2-3 and V is TRBV15; D is possibly TRBD1 or TRBD2 (5 bases each). The germline gives CDR1 LNHNV, CDR2 YYDKDF (reference sequence). Trimming stripped 0 bases from V and 0 bases from J, with 10 bases between. The CDR3 loop spans 16 amino acids. CDR3: CATSREWGGSTDTQYF. The CDR3 DNA reads TGTGCCACCAGCAGAGAATGGGGCGGGAGCACAGATACGCAGTATTTT. The full variable domain, its missing parts supplied by reference TRBV15 and TRBJ2-3, is DAMVIQNPRYQVTQFGKPVTLSCSQTLNHNVMYWYQQKSSQAPKLLFHYYDKDFNNEADTPDNFQSRRPNTSFCFLDIRSPGLGDTAMYLCATSREWGGSTDTQYFGPGTRLTVL.

The V call is TRBV7-8, the J call TRBJ2-5; 8 positions match TRBD2. The CDR3 runs 16 residues. Losses at the gene ends were 1 base for V and 7 bases for J; bases not matched to a gene: 11. In germline, CDR1 is SGHVS, CDR2 FQNEAQ. CDR3 nucleotide sequence: TGTGCCAGCAGCTTAGTTCTCGGGGGGGGGCGAAGGACCCAGTACTTC. This encodes CASSLVLGGGRRTQYF.

This clonotype has a count of ten or more. The chain couples TRBV29-1 to TRBJ2-5; TRBD2 agrees at 7 bases. This CDR3 is 14 amino acids long. Looked up from germline, CDR1 is SQVTM and CDR2 is ANQGSEA. V trimming: 3 bases; J trimming: 5 bases; junction bases outside the gene matches: 9. As DNA, the CDR3 is TGCAGCGTTGAGGGCTGGGAGGGCCTGGAGACCCAGTACTTC. It codes for CSVEGWEGLETQYF.

This clonotype was counted between two and nine times. This chain connects TRBV20-1 to TRBJ2-7; D is perhaps TRBD1 (5 bases). Germline loops: CDR1 DFQATT, CDR2 SNEGSKA (reference sequence). V was clipped by 4 bases and J by 4 bases, with 5 bases between them. The CDR3 length is 10 residues. Written as DNA, the CDR3 is TGCAGTGCTACAGGGTACGAGCAGTACTTC. Translation: CSATGYEQYF.

CDR3 sequence reads: CASSRGRQGKTQYF. DNA of the CDR3: TGTGCCAGCAGCCGGGGCCGACAGGGAAAGACCCAGTACTTC. This chain uses TRBV28 with TRBJ2-5; 7 nucleotides align to TRBD1. Germline V gene data show CDR1 as MDHEN and CDR2 as SYDVKM. The CDR3 is made up of 14 amino acids. J lost 6 bases, V lost 6 bases, and 10 bases had no gene match.

This clonotype has just a few counts. The chain uses TRBV3-1 and TRBJ2-5, with D tentatively TRBD2 (5 bases). The V end lost 6 bases, the J end lost 5 bases, and 16 bases lay between the germline ends. The CDR3 loop spans 14 amino acids. Per the germline V gene, CDR1 is LGHDT and CDR2 is YNNKEL (reference sequence). DNA of the CDR3: TGTGCCAGCAGGCTCCACGGGGAATCGGAGACCCAGTACTTC. Protein: CASRLHGESETQYF.

The rearrangement joins TRBV3-1 to TRBJ2-1; a weak D match, TRBD2 (5 bases). Per germline, CDR1 LGHDT and CDR2 YNNKEL (reference sequence). Trimming took off 5 bases at V and 8 bases at J, with 16 bases between the two ends. This CDR3 has 14 residues. The CDR3 DNA sequence: TGTGCCAGCAGCGTGAACGGGGTCGCGCATGAGCAGTTCTTC. This gives the protein CASSVNGVAHEQFF.

Ten or more counts support this clonotype. This chain links TRBV20-1 with TRBJ2-3; 11 nucleotides align to TRBD2. CDR3 length: 15 amino acids. Per the germline V gene, CDR1 is DFQATT and CDR2 is SNEGSKA (reference sequence). V dropped 4 bases and J dropped 2; count of bases not matched to a gene: 5. The CDR3 DNA reads as TGCAGTGCTACCGGGACTAGCGGACACACAGATACGCAGTATTTT. Its translation: CSATGTSGHTDTQYF.

This clonotype was recorded a few times. This chain links TRBV7-3 with TRBJ2-3; D assignment may be TRBD1 or TRBD2 (7 bases each). Trimming shortened V by 5 bases and J by 6 bases, and 12 bases separated the two germline ends. From germline, CDR1 is SGHTA and CDR2 FQGTGA. This CDR3 spans 13 amino acids. The CDR3 protein is CASSPQGGDTQYF. DNA for the CDR3: TGTGCCAGCAGCCCCCAGGGGGGGGATACGCAGTATTTT.

This clonotype was detected a few times. The chain carries TRBV4-3 and TRBJ2-2; TRBD2 might be the D (6 bases). CDR1 and CDR2 from the germline V gene are LGHNA and YSLEER. Deletions cut 6 bases from V and 6 bases from J, with 20 bases between. This CDR3 contains 16 residues. The CDR3 DNA follows: TGCGCCAGCAGATCCCTAGACGGGAGCGGTCCCGGGGAGCTGTTTTTT. Translated, it gives CASRSLDGSGPGELFF.

J is TRBJ2-7 and V is TRBV14; the D call may be TRBD1 or TRBD2 (5 bases each). Germline values: CDR1 SGHDN, CDR2 FVKESK. The CDR3 length is 14 residues. V lost 7 bases to trimming and J lost 3 bases, with 16 bases between them. CDR3 region: CASKESGRDYEQYF. In DNA form, the CDR3 reads TGTGCCAGCAAAGAATCGGGACGGGACTACGAGCAGTACTTC.

CDR3 sequence reads: CASSLLGGTAQYNEQFF. The CDR3 coding sequence is TGTGCCAGCAGCTTGCTTGGGGGGACAGCCCAATACAATGAGCAGTTCTTC. The chain employs TRBV5-5 and TRBJ2-1; D is possibly TRBD1 (7 bases). The CDR3 is 17 amino acids. The V end was cut by 1 base, the J end by 4 bases, with 18 bases between. Germline V lookup: CDR1 SGHKS, CDR2 YYEKEE (reference sequence).

V gene TRBV15 combines with J gene TRBJ2-7, with D possibly matching TRBD2 (6 bases). The CDR3 is made up of 14 amino acids. Germline V gene sequence: CDR1 LNHNV, CDR2 YYDKDF (reference sequence). Trimming took 5 bases from V and 3 from J, leaving 14 bases between them. The chain's CDR3 is CATSPRRGGYEQYF. The CDR3 nucleotides read TGTGCCACCAGCCCTCGGCGGGGTGGCTACGAGCAGTACTTC.

This clonotype has ten or more counts. The rearrangement uses TRBV5-6 and TRBJ2-1, with D unclear. From germline, CDR1 is SGHDT and CDR2 YYEEEE. Between the trimmed V and J ends, which lost 0 bases and 4 bases, there was a span of 14 bases. CDR3 length: 16 residues. The CDR3 DNA sequence: TGTGCCAGCAGCTTGGCCGGCTCAGCCAAGTACAATGAGCAGTTCTTC. Translated, it gives CASSLAGSAKYNEQFF.

The chain uses TRBV5-1 and TRBJ2-3; 8 bases are shared with TRBD2. This CDR3 spans 16 amino acids. Germline CDR1 reads SGHRS; CDR2 reads YFSETQ. The trim removed 3 bases at V and 3 bases at J, leaving 9 bases unmatched. CDR3 sequence: CASSSTRLATTDTQYF. The DNA of the CDR3 is TGCGCCAGCAGCTCGACTCGACTAGCGACGACAGATACGCAGTATTTT.

This clonotype occurred many times. This chain connects TRBV5-1 to TRBJ2-3, with D unclear. The CDR3 loop spans 15 amino acids. V lost 4 bases and J lost 0, with 12 bases in between. The germline CDR1 and CDR2 sequences are SGHRS and YFSETQ. The CDR3 DNA follows: TGCGCCAGCAGCCATCTCCGAGACAGCACAGATACGCAGTATTTT. Protein product: CASSHLRDSTDTQYF.

This chain links TRBV7-9 with TRBJ2-7; D might be TRBD1 (5 bases). V was clipped by 6 bases and J by 3 bases, with 9 bases between them. The germline gives CDR1 SEHNR, CDR2 FQNEAQ (reference sequence). CDR3 length equals 12 residues. CDR3 nucleotides: TGTGCCAGCAGATTTGACAGCTACGAGCAGTACTTC. This sequence encodes CASRFDSYEQYF. The full variable domain, with the rest looked up from reference TRBV7-9 and TRBJ2-7, is DTGVSQNPRHKITKRGQNVTFRCDPISEHNRLYWYRQTLGQGPEFLTYFQNEAQLEKSRLLSDRFSAERPKGSFSTLEIQRTEQGDSAMYLCASRFDSYEQYFGPGTRLTVT.

V gene TRBV20-1 combines with J gene TRBJ2-7, with D possibly being TRBD1 (6 bases). The CDR3 extends over 13 amino acids. V shed 3 bases and J shed 1 base, with 10 bases lying between them. Germline CDR1 DFQATT, CDR2 SNEGSKA (reference sequence). The CDR3 DNA reads TGCAGTGCTAGGAAGACAGGATCCTACGAGCAGTACTTC. Residues: CSARKTGSYEQYF.

The V call is TRBV6-5, the J call TRBJ2-7, with D possibly being TRBD1 or TRBD2 (5 bases each). CDR1 is MNHEY and CDR2 is SVGAGI in the germline V gene. V lost 4 bases, J lost 4 bases, and 26 bases lay in between. The CDR3 has 18 residues. CDR3 nucleotides: TGTGCCAGCAGTTCCCGCCGGGACCTACATTCCCTTCCTTACGAGCAGTACTTC. Amino acids: CASSSRRDLHSLPYEQYF.